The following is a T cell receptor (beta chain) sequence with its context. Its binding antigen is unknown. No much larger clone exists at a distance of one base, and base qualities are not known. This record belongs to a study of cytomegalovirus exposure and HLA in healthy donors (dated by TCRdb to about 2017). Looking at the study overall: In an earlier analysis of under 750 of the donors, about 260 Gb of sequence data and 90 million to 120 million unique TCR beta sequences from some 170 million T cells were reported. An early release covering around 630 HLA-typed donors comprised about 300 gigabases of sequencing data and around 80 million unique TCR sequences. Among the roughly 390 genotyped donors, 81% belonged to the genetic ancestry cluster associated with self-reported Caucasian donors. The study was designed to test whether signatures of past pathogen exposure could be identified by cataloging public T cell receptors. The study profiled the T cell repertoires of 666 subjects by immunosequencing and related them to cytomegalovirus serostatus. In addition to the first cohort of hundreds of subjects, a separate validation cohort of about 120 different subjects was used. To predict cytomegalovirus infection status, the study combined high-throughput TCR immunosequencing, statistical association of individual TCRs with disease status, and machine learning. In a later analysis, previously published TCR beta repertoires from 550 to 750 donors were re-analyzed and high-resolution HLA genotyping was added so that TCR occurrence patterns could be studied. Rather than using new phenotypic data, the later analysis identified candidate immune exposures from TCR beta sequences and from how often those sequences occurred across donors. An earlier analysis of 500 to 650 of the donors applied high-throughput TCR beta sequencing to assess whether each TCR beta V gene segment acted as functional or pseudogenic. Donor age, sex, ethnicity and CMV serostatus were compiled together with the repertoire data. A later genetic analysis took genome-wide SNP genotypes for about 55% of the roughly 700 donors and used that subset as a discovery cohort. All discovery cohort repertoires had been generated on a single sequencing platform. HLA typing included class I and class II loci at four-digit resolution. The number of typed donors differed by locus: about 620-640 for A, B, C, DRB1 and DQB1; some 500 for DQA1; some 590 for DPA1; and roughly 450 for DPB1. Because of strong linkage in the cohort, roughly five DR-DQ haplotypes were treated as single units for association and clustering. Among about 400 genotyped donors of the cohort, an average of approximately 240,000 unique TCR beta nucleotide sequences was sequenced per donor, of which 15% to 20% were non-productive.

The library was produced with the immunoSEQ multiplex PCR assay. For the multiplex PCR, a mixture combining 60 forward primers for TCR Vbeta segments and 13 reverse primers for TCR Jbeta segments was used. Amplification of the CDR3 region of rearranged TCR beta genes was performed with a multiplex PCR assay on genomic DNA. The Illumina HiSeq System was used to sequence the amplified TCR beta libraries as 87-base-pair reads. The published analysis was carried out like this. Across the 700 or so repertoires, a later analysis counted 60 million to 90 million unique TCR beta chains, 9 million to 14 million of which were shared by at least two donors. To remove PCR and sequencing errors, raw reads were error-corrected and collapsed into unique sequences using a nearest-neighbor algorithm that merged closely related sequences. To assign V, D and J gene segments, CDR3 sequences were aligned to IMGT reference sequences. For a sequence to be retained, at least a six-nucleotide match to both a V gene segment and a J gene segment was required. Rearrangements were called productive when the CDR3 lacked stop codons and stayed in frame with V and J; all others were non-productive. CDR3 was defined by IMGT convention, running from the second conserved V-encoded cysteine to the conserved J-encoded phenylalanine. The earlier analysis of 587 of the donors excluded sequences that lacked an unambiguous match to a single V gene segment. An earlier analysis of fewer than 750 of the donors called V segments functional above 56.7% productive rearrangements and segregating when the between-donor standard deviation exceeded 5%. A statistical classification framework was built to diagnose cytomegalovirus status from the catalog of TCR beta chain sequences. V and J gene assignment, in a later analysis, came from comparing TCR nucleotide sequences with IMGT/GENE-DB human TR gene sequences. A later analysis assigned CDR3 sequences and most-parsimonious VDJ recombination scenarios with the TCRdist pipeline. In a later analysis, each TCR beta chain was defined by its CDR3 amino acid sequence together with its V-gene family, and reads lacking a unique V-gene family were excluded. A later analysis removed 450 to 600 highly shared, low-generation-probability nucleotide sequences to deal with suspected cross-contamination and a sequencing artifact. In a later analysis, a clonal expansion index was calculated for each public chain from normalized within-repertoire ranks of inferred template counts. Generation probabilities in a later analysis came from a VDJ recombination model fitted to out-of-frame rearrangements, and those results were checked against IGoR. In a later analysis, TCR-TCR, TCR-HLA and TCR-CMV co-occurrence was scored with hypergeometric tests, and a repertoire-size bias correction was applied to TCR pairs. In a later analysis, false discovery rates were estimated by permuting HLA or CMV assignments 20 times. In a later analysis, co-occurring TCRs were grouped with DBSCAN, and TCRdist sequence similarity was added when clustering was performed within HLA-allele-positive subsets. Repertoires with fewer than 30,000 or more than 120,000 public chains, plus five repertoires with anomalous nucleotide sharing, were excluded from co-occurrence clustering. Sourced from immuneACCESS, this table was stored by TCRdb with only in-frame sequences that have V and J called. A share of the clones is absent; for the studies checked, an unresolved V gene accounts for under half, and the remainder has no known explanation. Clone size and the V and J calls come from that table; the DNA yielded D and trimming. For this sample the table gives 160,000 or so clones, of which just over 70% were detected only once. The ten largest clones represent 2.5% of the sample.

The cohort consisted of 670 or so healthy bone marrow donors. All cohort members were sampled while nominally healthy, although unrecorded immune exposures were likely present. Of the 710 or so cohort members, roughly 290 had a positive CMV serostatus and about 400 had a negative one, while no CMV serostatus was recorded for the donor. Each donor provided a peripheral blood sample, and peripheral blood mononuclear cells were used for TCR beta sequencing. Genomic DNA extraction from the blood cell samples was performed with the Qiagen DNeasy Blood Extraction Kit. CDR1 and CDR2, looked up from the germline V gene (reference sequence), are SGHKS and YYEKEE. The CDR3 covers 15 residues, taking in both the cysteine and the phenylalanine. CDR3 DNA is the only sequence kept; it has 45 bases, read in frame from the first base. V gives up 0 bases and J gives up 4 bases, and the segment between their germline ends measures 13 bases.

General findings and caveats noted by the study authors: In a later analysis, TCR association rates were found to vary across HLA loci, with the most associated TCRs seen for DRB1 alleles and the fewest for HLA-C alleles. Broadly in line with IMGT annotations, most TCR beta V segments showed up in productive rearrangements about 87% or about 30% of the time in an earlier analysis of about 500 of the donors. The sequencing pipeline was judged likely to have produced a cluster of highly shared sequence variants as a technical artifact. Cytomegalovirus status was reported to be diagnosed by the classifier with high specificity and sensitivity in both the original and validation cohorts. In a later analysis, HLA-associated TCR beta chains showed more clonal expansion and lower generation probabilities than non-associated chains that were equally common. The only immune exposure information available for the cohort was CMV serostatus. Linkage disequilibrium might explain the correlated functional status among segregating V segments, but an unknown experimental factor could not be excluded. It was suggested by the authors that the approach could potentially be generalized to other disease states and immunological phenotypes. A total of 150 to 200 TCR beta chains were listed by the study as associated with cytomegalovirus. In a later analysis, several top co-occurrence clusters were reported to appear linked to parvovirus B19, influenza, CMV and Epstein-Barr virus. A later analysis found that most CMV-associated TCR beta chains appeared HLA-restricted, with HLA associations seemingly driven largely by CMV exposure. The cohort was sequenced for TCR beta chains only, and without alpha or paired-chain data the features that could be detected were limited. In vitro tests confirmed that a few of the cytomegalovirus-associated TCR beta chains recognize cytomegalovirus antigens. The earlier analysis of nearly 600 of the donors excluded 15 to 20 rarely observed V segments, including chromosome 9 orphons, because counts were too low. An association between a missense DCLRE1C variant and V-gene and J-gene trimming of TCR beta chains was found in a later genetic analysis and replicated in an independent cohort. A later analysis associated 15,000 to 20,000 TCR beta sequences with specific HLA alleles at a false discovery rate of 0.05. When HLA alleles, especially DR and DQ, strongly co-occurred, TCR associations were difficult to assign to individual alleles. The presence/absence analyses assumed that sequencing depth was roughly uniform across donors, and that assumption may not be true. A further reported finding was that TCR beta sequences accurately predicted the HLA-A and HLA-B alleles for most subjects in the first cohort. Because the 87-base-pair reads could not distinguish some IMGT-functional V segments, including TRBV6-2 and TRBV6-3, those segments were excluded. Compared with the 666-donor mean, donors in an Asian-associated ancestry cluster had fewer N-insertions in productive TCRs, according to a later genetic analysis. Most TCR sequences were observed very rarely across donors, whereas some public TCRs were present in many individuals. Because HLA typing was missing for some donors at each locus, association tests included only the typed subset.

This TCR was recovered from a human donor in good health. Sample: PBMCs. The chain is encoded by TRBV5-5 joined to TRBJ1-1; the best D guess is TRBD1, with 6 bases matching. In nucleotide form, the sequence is TGTGCCAGCAGCTTGGTTGCAGGGGTGTTCACTGAAGCTTTCTTT. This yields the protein CASSLVAGVFTEAFF.